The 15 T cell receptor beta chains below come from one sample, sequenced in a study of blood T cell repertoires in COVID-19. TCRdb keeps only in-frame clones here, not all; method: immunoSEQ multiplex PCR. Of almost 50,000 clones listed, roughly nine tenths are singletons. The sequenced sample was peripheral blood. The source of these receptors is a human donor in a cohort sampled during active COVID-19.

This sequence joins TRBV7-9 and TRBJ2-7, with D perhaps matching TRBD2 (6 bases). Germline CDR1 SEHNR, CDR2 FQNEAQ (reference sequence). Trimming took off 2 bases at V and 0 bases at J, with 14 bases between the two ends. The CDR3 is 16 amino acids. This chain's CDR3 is CASSLLGGDSSYEQYF. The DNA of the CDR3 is TGTGCCAGCAGCTTACTAGGCGGGGATAGCTCCTACGAGCAGTACTTC.

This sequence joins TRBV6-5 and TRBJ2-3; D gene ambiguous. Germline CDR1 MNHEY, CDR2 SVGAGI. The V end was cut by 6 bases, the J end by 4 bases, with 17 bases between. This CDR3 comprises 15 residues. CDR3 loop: CASSHVGGGSDTQYF. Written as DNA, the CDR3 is TGTGCCAGCAGCCACGTAGGTGGCGGCTCAGATACGCAGTATTTT.

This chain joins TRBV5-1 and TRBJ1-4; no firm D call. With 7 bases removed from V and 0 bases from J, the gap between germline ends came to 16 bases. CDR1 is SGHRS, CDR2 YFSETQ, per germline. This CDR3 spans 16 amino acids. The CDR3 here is CASGSGSAATNEKLFF. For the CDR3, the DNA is TGCGCCAGCGGCTCGGGTAGCGCCGCAACTAATGAAAAACTGTTTTTT.

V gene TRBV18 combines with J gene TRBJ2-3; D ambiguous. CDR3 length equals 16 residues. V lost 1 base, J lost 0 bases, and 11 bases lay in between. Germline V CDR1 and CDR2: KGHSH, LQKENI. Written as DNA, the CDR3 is TGTGCCAGCTCACCACGAGCTAGTGCTAGCACAGATACGCAGTATTTT. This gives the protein CASSPRASASTDTQYF.

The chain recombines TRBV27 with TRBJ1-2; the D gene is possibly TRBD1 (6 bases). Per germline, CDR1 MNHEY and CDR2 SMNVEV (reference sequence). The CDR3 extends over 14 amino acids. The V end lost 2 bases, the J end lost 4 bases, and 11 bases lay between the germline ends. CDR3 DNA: TGTGCCAGCAGTTTAGGCAGGACAGCCTATGGCTACACCTTC. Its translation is CASSLGRTAYGYTF.

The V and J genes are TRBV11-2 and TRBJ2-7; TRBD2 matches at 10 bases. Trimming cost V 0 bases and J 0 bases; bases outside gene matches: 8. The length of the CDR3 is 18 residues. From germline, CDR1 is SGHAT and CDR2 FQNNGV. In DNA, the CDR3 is TGTGCCAGCAGCTTAGATCGGGGGGCTAGCGGGAGCTCCTACGAGCAGTACGTC. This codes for CASSLDRGASGSSYEQYV.

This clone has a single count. The CDR3 region is CASSQVSSRINTIYF. The DNA for the CDR3 is TGCGCCAGCAGCCAAGTGTCGTCGCGTATAAACACCATATATTTT. The chain is built from TRBV4-1 and TRBJ1-3; D not certain. Trimming removed 1 base from V and 6 bases from J, with 13 bases in between. The CDR3 extends over 15 amino acids. Germline V lookup: CDR1 MGHRA, CDR2 YSYEKL.

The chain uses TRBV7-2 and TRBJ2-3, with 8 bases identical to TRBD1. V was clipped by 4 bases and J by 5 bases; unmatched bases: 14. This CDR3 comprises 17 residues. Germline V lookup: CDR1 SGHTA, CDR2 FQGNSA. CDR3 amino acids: CASSWSATPGGGDTQYF. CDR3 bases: TGTGCCAGCAGCTGGTCCGCTACGCCAGGGGGCGGAGATACGCAGTATTTT.

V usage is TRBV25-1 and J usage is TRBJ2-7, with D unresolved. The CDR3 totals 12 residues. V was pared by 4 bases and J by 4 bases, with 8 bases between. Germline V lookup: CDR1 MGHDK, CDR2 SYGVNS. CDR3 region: CASSVVQYEQYV. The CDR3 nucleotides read TGTGCCAGCAGTGTTGTACAGTACGAGCAGTACGTC.

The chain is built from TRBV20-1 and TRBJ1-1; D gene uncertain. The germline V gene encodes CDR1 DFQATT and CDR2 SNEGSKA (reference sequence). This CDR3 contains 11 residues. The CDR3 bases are TGCAGGGGCATCTCGAACACTGAAGCTTTCTTT. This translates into CRGISNTEAFF.

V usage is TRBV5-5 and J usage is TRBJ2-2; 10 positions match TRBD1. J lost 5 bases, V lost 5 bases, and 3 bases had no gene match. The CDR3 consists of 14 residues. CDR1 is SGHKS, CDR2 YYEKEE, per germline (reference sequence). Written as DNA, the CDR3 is TGTGCCAGCAGGCCGGGACAGGGGACCGGGGAGCTGTTTTTT. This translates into CASRPGQGTGELFF.

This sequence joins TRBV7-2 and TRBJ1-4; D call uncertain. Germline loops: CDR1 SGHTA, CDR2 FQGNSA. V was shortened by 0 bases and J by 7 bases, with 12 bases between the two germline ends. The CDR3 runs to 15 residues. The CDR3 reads CASSLARTSGEKLFF. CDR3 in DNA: TGTGCCAGCAGCTTAGCGCGAACCAGCGGTGAAAAACTGTTTTTT.

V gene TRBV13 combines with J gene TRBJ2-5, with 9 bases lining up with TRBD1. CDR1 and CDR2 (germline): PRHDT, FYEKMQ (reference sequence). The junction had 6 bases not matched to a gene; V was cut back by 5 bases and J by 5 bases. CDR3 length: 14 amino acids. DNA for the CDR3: TGTGCCAGCAGCCTATACAGGGGGCAGGAGACCCAGTACTTC. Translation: CASSLYRGQETQYF.

CDR3 region: CASSLRQGLYYGYTF. CDR3 coding DNA: TGTGCCAGCAGCCTACGACAGGGTCTATACTATGGCTACACCTTC. This rearrangement joins TRBV7-8 to TRBJ1-2; 7 bases fit TRBD1. V lost 5 bases to trimming and J lost 3 bases; unmatched junction nucleotides: 9. The CDR3 runs to 15 residues. Germline values: CDR1 SGHVS, CDR2 FQNEAQ.

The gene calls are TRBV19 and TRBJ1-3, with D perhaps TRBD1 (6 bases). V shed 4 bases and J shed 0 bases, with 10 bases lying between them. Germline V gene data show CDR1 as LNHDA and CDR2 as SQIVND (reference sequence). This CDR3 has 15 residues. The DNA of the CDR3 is TGTGCCAGTAGTAGCGGACAGTCCTCTGGAAACACCATATATTTT. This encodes CASSSGQSSGNTIYF.